The 10 T cell receptor beta chains in this list originate from one sample, sequenced in a study of cytomegalovirus exposure and HLA in healthy donors. The PCR employed 60 Vbeta primers together with 13 Jbeta primers. The data were produced by immunoSEQ multiplex PCR, yet TCRdb's version contains in-frame clones alone and is incomplete. The sample records tens of thousands of clones, approximately 70% being singletons. Sequenced input: PBMCs. Source of these receptors: a man aged 55 to 70 in good health and CMV-seronegative.

CDR3 nucleotide sequence: TGTGCCAGCAGCCCGGCGGGGCACAAAGTTCCCTCCTACGAGCAGTACTTC. This sequence encodes CASSPAGHKVPSYEQYF. The rearrangement links TRBV7-2 to TRBJ2-7; TRBD2 might be the D (6 bases). Germline assignment: CDR1 SGHTA and CDR2 FQGNSA. The CDR3 extends over 17 amino acids. V shed 5 bases and J shed 0 bases, with 20 bases lying between them.

V usage is TRBV19 and J usage is TRBJ2-3, with D maybe TRBD2 (6 bases). CDR3 length: 14 residues. With 7 bases removed from V and 1 base from J, the gap between germline ends came to 12 bases. Germline V lookup: CDR1 LNHDA, CDR2 SQIVND (reference sequence). The CDR3 sequence is CASTMTRGTDTQYF. CDR3 nucleotides: TGTGCCAGTACTATGACTAGGGGCACAGATACGCAGTATTTT.

The chain has TRBV6-6 and TRBJ1-3; 7 nucleotides align to TRBD1. CDR3 length equals 16 residues. V was clipped by 6 bases and J by 0 bases; unmatched bases: 8. CDR1 is MNHNY and CDR2 is SVGAGI in the germline V gene (reference sequence). CDR3 coding DNA: TGTGCCAGCAGCGCCGGGACAGCCGACTCTGGAAACACCATATATTTT. The encoded protein is CASSAGTADSGNTIYF.

The chain employs TRBV4-1 and TRBJ1-2, with D possibly being TRBD1 (5 bases). This CDR3 spans 16 amino acids. CDR1 is MGHRA and CDR2 is YSYEKL in the germline V gene. Trimming removed 0 bases at V and 4 bases at J, with 15 bases between. The CDR3 sequence is CASSQDSGRDFYGYTF. The CDR3, as DNA: TGCGCCAGCAGCCAAGACAGTGGCAGGGACTTCTATGGCTACACCTTC.

Written as DNA, the CDR3 is TGTGCCAGCACCCAGATCGGGAGCTCTGGAAACACCATATATTTT. Translation gives CASTQIGSSGNTIYF. The V gene is TRBV6-1, the J gene TRBJ1-3; D unclear. The CDR3 spans 15 residues. Trimming removed 7 bases at V and 0 bases at J, with 13 bases between. Germline V gene lookup returns CDR1 MNHNS and CDR2 SASEGT.

CDR3 DNA: TGCGCCAGCAGCGAGACAGGGGCCGGAAACACCATATATTTT. Translation gives CASSETGAGNTIYF. V is TRBV5-1 and J is TRBJ1-3; 8 nucleotides match TRBD1. CDR1 is SGHRS and CDR2 is YFSETQ in the germline V gene. V was clipped by 4 bases and J by 4 bases; unmatched bases: 4. This CDR3 spans 14 amino acids.

This clone was detected a few times. The chain couples TRBV27 to TRBJ2-3; TRBD2 matches at 12 bases. This CDR3 has 16 amino acids. The ends lost 5 bases at V and 2 bases at J; junction bases unmatched: 5. Germline values: CDR1 MNHEY, CDR2 SMNVEV (reference sequence). Here the CDR3 reads CASSLRLAGDTDTQYF. The DNA of the CDR3 is TGTGCCAGCAGTCTCCGACTAGCGGGAGACACAGATACGCAGTATTTT.

This clone has a handful of counts. This chain uses TRBV7-2 with TRBJ1-2; perhaps TRBD1 as D (5 bases). V was clipped by 2 bases and J by 6 bases, with 13 bases between them. Germline V lookup: CDR1 SGHTA, CDR2 FQGNSA. CDR3 size: 14 residues. The CDR3 bases are TGTGCCAGCAGCTTACGTCCAGGGCCGGATGGCTACACCTTC. Translation: CASSLRPGPDGYTF. The full variable domain, completed using reference TRBV7-2 and TRBJ1-2, is GAGVSQSPSNKVTEKGKDVELRCDPISGHTALYWYRQSLGQGLEFLIYFQGNSAPDKSGLPSDRFSAERTGGSVSTLTIQRTQQEDSAVYLCASSLRPGPDGYTFGSGTRLTVV.

This clone was seen a single time. The rearrangement uses TRBV29-1 and TRBJ2-1, with TRBD1 identical over 7 bases. V lost 6 bases, J lost 0 bases, and 20 bases stayed unmatched. This CDR3 spans 19 amino acids. Germline V lookup: CDR1 SQVTM, CDR2 ANQGSEA. The CDR3 sequence: CSVKTGTARGAHSYNEQFF. As DNA, the CDR3 is TGCAGCGTGAAAACCGGGACAGCTAGAGGGGCCCACTCCTACAATGAGCAGTTCTTC.

The V gene is TRBV12-5, the J gene TRBJ2-7; tentative D call: TRBD2 (5 bases). Germline CDR1 reads LGHNT; CDR2 reads FRNRAP. This CDR3 is 11 amino acids long. The V end lost 2 bases, the J end lost 7 bases, and 6 bases lay between the germline ends. CDR3 protein: CASGLTREQYF. The CDR3 DNA reads TGTGCTAGTGGTTTGACTAGGGAGCAGTACTTC.